This is a list of T cell receptor beta chains from one sample in a study of blood T cell repertoires in COVID-19. Produced via immunoSEQ multiplex PCR; TCRdb's table is partial and in-frame only. The sample comprises hundreds of thousands of clones, more than 70% of which are singletons, and approximately 2.2% rests with the top ten. Sequenced input: peripheral blood. These receptors originate from a woman in her 40s who had recovered from COVID-19. Each CDR3 is given with its conserved first and last residue. The D gene is left open where the match is weak. Clone size is shown for a subset of rows, as once, few, many or a class of expanded clone.

D gene | J gene | V gene | clone size | CDR3 protein | CDR3 DNA
- | TRBJ1-6 | TRBV28 | - | CASSSTALSYNSPLHF | TGTGCCAGCAGTTCGACAGCACTGTCCTATAATTCACCCCTCCACTTT
- | TRBJ2-4 | TRBV5-1 | - | CASNTGGNEIAKNIQYF | TGCGCCAGTAACACAGGTGGAAATGAGATAGCCAAAAACATTCAGTACTTC
- | TRBJ2-1 | TRBV2 | - | CASSEMAEDYNEQFF | TGTGCCAGCAGTGAAATGGCAGAAGACTACAATGAGCAGTTCTTC
- | TRBJ1-1 | TRBV10-3 | - | CAISEDSLEAFF | TGTGCCATCAGTGAGGACAGCCTTGAAGCTTTCTTT
- | TRBJ2-7 | TRBV19 | - | CASTPDGVGEQYF | TGTGCCAGTACCCCCGACGGGGTGGGGGAGCAGTACTTC
- | TRBJ2-7 | TRBV7-9 | - | CASSYTGGEQYF | TGTGCCAGCAGCTATACCGGGGGCGAGCAGTACTTC
TRBD1 | TRBJ2-6 | TRBV6-2/TRBV6-3 | - | CASSSGQLSGANVLTF | TGTGCCAGCAGTTCGGGACAGCTCTCTGGGGCCAACGTCCTGACTTTC
- | TRBJ1-2 | TRBV28 | once | CASSLQARGYTF | TGTGCCAGCAGTTTACAGGCGCGTGGCTACACCTTC
TRBD1 | TRBJ2-4 | TRBV3-1/TRBV3-2 | - | CASSQDPGQAKNIQYF | TGTGCCAGCAGCCAAGACCCGGGACAGGCGAAAAACATTCAGTACTTC
- | TRBJ2-1 | TRBV7-2 | - | CASRLGGVSPYNEQFF | TGTGCCAGCAGACTAGGGGGGGTAAGCCCCTACAATGAGCAGTTCTTC
- | TRBJ2-7 | TRBV2 | - | CASSPQGGPYEQYF | TGTGCCAGCAGCCCACAGGGAGGGCCGTACGAGCAGTACTTC
- | TRBJ2-2 | TRBV27 | - | CASSPPSYAGELFF | TGTGCCAGCAGTCCCCCTAGTTACGCCGGGGAGCTGTTTTTT
TRBD1 | TRBJ1-1 | TRBV7-9 | few | CASTGGVNTEAFF | TGTGCCAGCACAGGGGGGGTGAACACTGAAGCTTTCTTT
TRBD1 | TRBJ2-7 | TRBV29-1 | - | CSVVGQAYEQYF | TGCAGCGTAGTGGGACAGGCCTACGAGCAGTACTTC
TRBD1 | TRBJ2-7 | TRBV29-1 | - | CSVGTGDGIHEQYF | TGCAGCGTTGGGACAGGGGATGGCATCCACGAGCAGTACTTC
- | TRBJ1-5 | TRBV24-1 | - | CATSVFHRGNQPQHF | TGTGCCACCAGTGTCTTCCACAGGGGCAATCAGCCCCAGCATTTT
TRBD1 | TRBJ1-4 | TRBV7-8 | - | CASSLRPGQGGNEKLFF | TGTGCCAGCAGCTTAAGGCCGGGACAGGGGGGGAATGAAAAACTGTTTTTT
TRBD1 | TRBJ2-7 | TRBV23-1 | - | CASSQRQGRVYEQYF | TGCGCCAGCAGTCAAAGACAGGGTCGGGTCTACGAGCAGTACTTC
TRBD1 | TRBJ1-1 | TRBV7-8 | - | CASSLFVRGVTEAFF | TGTGCCAGCAGCCTCTTCGTCAGGGGGGTGACTGAAGCTTTCTTT
TRBD1 | TRBJ1-2 | TRBV7-2 | - | CASSDVTGDSYGYTF | TGTGCCAGCAGCGACGTGACAGGGGACTCCTATGGCTACACCTTC
- | TRBJ2-3 | TRBV27 | - | CASSGENAPDTQYF | TGTGCCAGCAGTGGGGAGAATGCGCCTGATACGCAGTATTTT
TRBD1 | TRBJ1-2 | TRBV6-6 | - | CASIRRGTGVLSYGYTF | TGTGCCAGCATTCGAAGAGGGACAGGGGTCCTCTCCTATGGCTACACCTTC
- | TRBJ2-5 | TRBV19 | - | CASSPNGETQYF | TGTGCCAGTAGTCCAAACGGGGAGACCCAGTACTTC
TRBD1 | TRBJ1-5 | TRBV28 | - | CASRPGQGAGQPQHF | TGTGCCAGCAGACCTGGACAGGGGGCTGGACAGCCCCAGCATTTT
TRBD2 | TRBJ2-1 | TRBV4-3 | - | CASSQDLGGGRYNEQFF | TGCGCCAGCAGCCAAGATCTCGGGGGGGGCCGCTACAATGAGCAGTTCTTC
- | TRBJ2-7 | TRBV21-1 | - | CASRGTSGSYEQYF | TGTGCCAGCAGGGGGACTAGCGGGAGCTACGAGCAGTACTTC
- | TRBJ1-6 | TRBV6-1 | - | CASSEAQIYNSPLHF | TGTGCCAGCAGTGAAGCACAGATCTATAATTCACCCCTCCACTTT